This T cell receptor beta chain was recovered during a study of OX40 agonist ivuxolimab in advanced cancers. Deletions cut 2 bases from V and 1 base from J, with 6 bases between. There are 13 residues in the CDR3. Germline CDR1 is PRHDT and CDR2 is FYEKMQ (reference sequence). Data came from immunoSEQ multiplex PCR; TCRdb stores just in-frame clones and leaves some out. The sample contains more than 30,000 clones, over 75% of which appear only once. This clonotype was obtained from an adult with an advanced solid tumor such as melanoma, head and neck, liver or kidney cancer. The source was CD4+ or CD8+ T cells sorted from blood, collected in a trial of the OX40 agonist ivuxolimab. V is TRBV13 and J is TRBJ2-7; D not certain. In DNA form, the CDR3 reads TGTGCCAGCAGCTTACAGGAGTCCTACGAGCAGTACTTC. Translating gives CASSLQESYEQYF.